These 18 T cell receptor beta chains were sequenced from one sample in a study of OX40 agonist ivuxolimab in advanced cancers. Sequencing was performed with immunoSEQ multiplex PCR; in TCRdb, only in-frame clones are kept and a portion is missing. The table shows approximately 110,000 clones, with just under 95% occurring only once. Source: CD4+ or CD8+ T cells sorted from blood, taken in a trial of the OX40 agonist ivuxolimab. The source is an adult with an advanced solid tumor such as melanoma, head and neck, liver or kidney cancer.

This rearrangement joins TRBV7-9 to TRBJ1-4; 10 bases match TRBD1. V lost 4 bases and J lost 8; bases outside the gene matches: 4. From germline, CDR1 is SEHNR and CDR2 FQNEAQ (reference sequence). The CDR3 covers 14 residues. CDR3 in DNA: TGTGCCAGCAGCTCGACAGGGGGCGCAGAAAAACTGTTTTTT. Its translation is CASSSTGGAEKLFF.

The chain joins TRBV7-3 to TRBJ1-2, with no clear D. V dropped 4 bases and J dropped 0 bases, with 15 bases sitting between them. CDR3 size: 16 residues. CDR1 SGHTA and CDR2 FQGTGA come from the germline V gene. DNA for the CDR3: TGTGCCAGCAGCTCAGGAGGGTCAGGCACTAACTATGGCTACACCTTC. This sequence encodes CASSSGGSGTNYGYTF. Filled out from reference TRBV7-3 and TRBJ1-2, the complete variable domain reads GAGVSQTPSNKVTEKGKYVELRCDPISGHTALYWYRQSLGQGPEFLIYFQGTGAADDSGLPNDRFFAVRPEGSVSTLKIQRTERGDSAVYLCASSSGGSGTNYGYTFGSGTRLTVV.

The V call is TRBV19, the J call TRBJ2-7; D remains unclear. This CDR3 is 13 amino acids long. Germline V CDR1 and CDR2: LNHDA, SQIVND (reference sequence). V lost 3 bases, J lost 2 bases, and 8 bases lay in between. The CDR3 nucleotides are TGTGCCAGTAGTATCCGGACGACCTACGAGCAGTACTTC. It yields the protein CASSIRTTYEQYF.

V gene TRBV7-2 combines with J gene TRBJ2-1, with a possible D match to TRBD2 (5 bases). V lost 3 bases and J 10 bases, leaving 13 bases between the germline ends. The length of the CDR3 is 13 residues. Germline-derived CDR1 and CDR2 are SGHTA and FQGNSA. The CDR3 here is CASSFKWGDEQFF. The CDR3, as DNA: TGTGCCAGCAGCTTCAAGTGGGGAGACGAGCAGTTCTTC.

This clone was observed a single time. The V gene is TRBV7-9, the J gene TRBJ1-1, with D tentatively TRBD1 (5 bases). Germline V gene data show CDR1 as SEHNR and CDR2 as FQNEAQ (reference sequence). The CDR3 loop spans 13 amino acids. V shed 6 bases and J shed 1 base, with 9 bases lying between them. Here the CDR3 DNA reads TGTGCCAGCAGTGGACAATCGAACACTGAAGCTTTCTTT. It specifies CASSGQSNTEAFF.

In nucleotides, the CDR3 is TGTGCCAGCAGCTTACAACGGATCTCCTACGAGCAGTACTTC. This sequence encodes CASSLQRISYEQYF. The rearrangement joins TRBV7-9 to TRBJ2-7; D is unclear. In germline, CDR1 is SEHNR, CDR2 FQNEAQ (reference sequence). Trimming pared 2 bases from V and 0 bases from J, leaving 8 bases between. The CDR3 has 14 amino acids.

The chain recombines TRBV6-6 with TRBJ1-1; 12 bases align to TRBD1. The junction had 10 bases not matched to a gene; V was cut back by 4 bases and J by 10 bases. In germline, CDR1 is MNHNY, CDR2 SVGAGI (reference sequence). The CDR3 runs to 15 residues. This CDR3 is CASSSGTGGVGTAFF. CDR3 DNA: TGTGCCAGCAGTTCTGGGACAGGGGGCGTAGGAACAGCTTTCTTT.

This clone was seen only once. V usage is TRBV29-1 and J usage is TRBJ1-1, with TRBD1 matching 8 bases. CDR1 is SQVTM and CDR2 is ANQGSEA in the germline V gene. V shed 7 bases, J shed 5 bases, and the junction held 12 bases outside the gene matches. This CDR3 comprises 14 residues. The CDR3 spells CSAWATGGGTEAFF. CDR3 in DNA: TGCAGCGCTTGGGCTACAGGGGGAGGGACTGAAGCTTTCTTT.

This chain links TRBV2 with TRBJ2-3; no clear D. V lost 4 bases and J 2 bases, leaving 4 bases between the germline ends. Germline CDR1 SNHLY, CDR2 FYNNEI. The CDR3 is 12 residues long. The chain's CDR3 is CASSGTTDTQYF. As DNA, the CDR3 is TGTGCCAGCAGTGGCACCACAGATACGCAGTATTTT.

This clone was picked up one time. V and J are TRBV5-1 and TRBJ1-3; weak D call: TRBD1 (6 bases). From germline, CDR1 is SGHRS and CDR2 YFSETQ. The CDR3 length is 16 residues. The V gene lost 1 base and the J gene lost 2 bases, with 13 bases spanning the gap. For the CDR3, the DNA is TGCGCCAGCAGCTTGCAGGGGATTAGGGCTGGAAACACCATATATTTT. This sequence encodes CASSLQGIRAGNTIYF.

This rearrangement joins TRBV6-6 to TRBJ2-6; D is unresolved. V shed 2 bases and J shed 1 base, with 3 bases lying between them. The CDR3 extends over 14 amino acids. Germline lookup yields CDR1 MNHNY and CDR2 SVGAGI (reference sequence). The CDR3 protein is CASSYASGANVLTF. As DNA, the CDR3 is TGTGCCAGCAGTTACGCATCTGGGGCCAACGTCCTGACTTTC.

The chain has TRBV10-3 and TRBJ1-5; 10 bases are shared with TRBD1. This CDR3 has 18 amino acids. Germline V gene lookup returns CDR1 ENHRY and CDR2 SYGVKD. The V segment lost 5 bases and the J segment 2 bases; nucleotides outside the gene matches: 12. The CDR3 is CAISPGYSGTGGNQPQHF. The CDR3 region has the DNA TGTGCCATCAGTCCAGGCTACTCCGGGACAGGGGGCAATCAGCCCCAGCATTTT.

This clone appeared once. The CDR3 here is CASSPRAITGELFF. The CDR3 nucleotides are TGCGCCAGCAGTCCCAGGGCGATCACCGGGGAGCTGTTTTTT. This chain joins TRBV23-1 and TRBJ2-2; TRBD1 is a possible D gene (5 bases). TRBV23-1 is classed as an ORF, of uncertain function. The CDR3 runs 14 residues. V was clipped by 4 bases and J by 4 bases, with 10 bases between them.

The chain recombines TRBV6-1 with TRBJ1-1; 7 bases map to TRBD1. The CDR3 runs 15 residues. Losses at the gene ends were 5 bases for V and 4 bases for J; bases not matched to a gene: 10. CDR1 MNHNS and CDR2 SASEGT come from the germline V gene. The CDR3 sequence is CASSPQTGPGTEAFF. DNA of the CDR3: TGTGCCAGCAGTCCCCAGACAGGGCCAGGCACTGAAGCTTTCTTT.

The CDR3 spells CASSSPGQGAYEQYF. The CDR3 DNA reads as TGTGCCAGCAGTTCGCCTGGACAGGGTGCCTACGAGCAGTACTTC. The chain has TRBV28 and TRBJ2-7; 8 bases agree with TRBD1. Germline V gives CDR1 MDHEN, CDR2 SYDVKM. V lost 4 bases to trimming and J lost 2 bases; unmatched junction nucleotides: 7. This CDR3 is built from 15 residues.

The chain links TRBV19 to TRBJ2-5; possibly TRBD2 for D (5 bases). CDR1 is LNHDA, CDR2 SQIVND, per germline (reference sequence). V was clipped by 5 bases and J by 1 base, with 14 bases between them. The CDR3 consists of 15 residues. For the CDR3, the DNA is TGTGCCAGTAGTCCTAGCCGGGCAACCCAAGAGACCCAGTACTTC. Its translation is CASSPSRATQETQYF.

The chain joins TRBV18 to TRBJ1-6; 9 positions match TRBD1. This CDR3 is 14 amino acids long. Trimming cost V 5 bases and J 6 bases; bases outside gene matches: 2. The V gene's germline CDR1 is KGHSH and CDR2 LQKENI. CDR3: CASSATGGNSPLHF. For the CDR3, the DNA is TGTGCCAGCTCAGCGACAGGGGGTAATTCACCCCTCCACTTT.

The sample holds a few counts of this clone. The genes are TRBV7-9 and TRBJ1-5; D may be TRBD1 (6 bases). From germline, CDR1 is SEHNR and CDR2 FQNEAQ (reference sequence). The germline V and J ends were trimmed by 5 bases and 10 bases, with 15 bases remaining between them. The CDR3 runs 13 residues. The CDR3 nucleotides are TGTGCCAGCAGCCCAGCTCAGGGGAACCCCCAGCATTTT. It codes for CASSPAQGNPQHF. Complete variable domain (other parts from reference TRBV7-9 and TRBJ1-5): DTGVSQNPRHKITKRGQNVTFRCDPISEHNRLYWYRQTLGQGPEFLTYFQNEAQLEKSRLLSDRFSAERPKGSFSTLEIQRTEQGDSAMYLCASSPAQGNPQHFGDGTRLSIL.